Listed below are T cell receptor beta chains from one sample, sequenced in a study of cytomegalovirus exposure and HLA in healthy donors. Measured with immunoSEQ multiplex PCR; TCRdb has only the in-frame clones, and not every one. The sample contains around 120,000 clones, 78% of which appear only once. The sample taken for sequencing was PBMCs. The receptors were sampled from a woman between 40 and 50 years old in good health and CMV-seronegative. CDR3s include the opening cysteine and the closing phenylalanine or tryptophan. D genes are given only for firm matches. Part of the rows lack a size; the others show once, few, many or a class for expanded clones.

clone_size: .
j_call: TRBJ1-1
d_call: .
v_call: TRBV6-5
cdr3_aa: CASSYGGGRGTEAFF
cdr3_nt: TGTGCCAGCAGTTACGGTGGGGGCCGGGGCACTGAAGCTTTCTTT

clone_size: few
j_call: TRBJ1-2
d_call: TRBD1
v_call: TRBV19
cdr3_aa: CASSISRQGSYGYTF
cdr3_nt: TGTGCCAGTAGTATAAGTCGACAGGGAAGTTATGGCTACACCTTC

clone_size: .
j_call: TRBJ2-5
d_call: .
v_call: TRBV2
cdr3_aa: CASTYGIYETQYF
cdr3_nt: TGTGCCTCTACATACGGGATTTACGAGACCCAGTACTTC

clone_size: .
j_call: TRBJ2-3
d_call: .
v_call: TRBV12-5
cdr3_aa: CASGGTGLQGADTQYF
cdr3_nt: TGTGCTAGTGGTGGGACGGGACTCCAGGGGGCAGATACGCAGTATTTT

clone_size: .
j_call: TRBJ1-5
d_call: .
v_call: TRBV28
cdr3_aa: CASSLEGVNQPQHF
cdr3_nt: TGTGCCAGCAGTTTAGAGGGGGTTAATCAGCCCCAGCATTTT

clone_size: .
j_call: TRBJ1-5
d_call: TRBD1
v_call: TRBV7-9
cdr3_aa: CASSLEVAGGHQPQHF
cdr3_nt: TGTGCCAGCAGCTTAGAGGTTGCAGGGGGCCATCAGCCCCAGCATTTT

clone_size: once
j_call: TRBJ2-3
d_call: .
v_call: TRBV2
cdr3_aa: CASSEPYRTDTQYF
cdr3_nt: TGTGCCAGCAGTGAACCCTACCGCACAGATACGCAGTATTTT

clone_size: .
j_call: TRBJ2-7
d_call: TRBD2
v_call: TRBV11-2
cdr3_aa: CASSLEGGPYEQYF
cdr3_nt: TGTGCCAGCAGCTTAGAGGGAGGGCCCTACGAGCAGTACTTC

clone_size: .
j_call: TRBJ2-7
d_call: TRBD1
v_call: TRBV14
cdr3_aa: CASSLQGVSYEQYF
cdr3_nt: TGTGCCAGCAGCCTACAGGGGGTGTCCTACGAGCAGTACTTC

clone_size: .
j_call: TRBJ2-3
d_call: TRBD2
v_call: TRBV10-3
cdr3_aa: CAISGEASGGGDTQYF
cdr3_nt: TGTGCCATCAGTGGAGAGGCTAGCGGGGGTGGAGATACGCAGTATTTT

clone_size: .
j_call: TRBJ1-5
d_call: .
v_call: TRBV7-9
cdr3_aa: CASSPTGGGGNQPQHF
cdr3_nt: TGTGCCAGCAGCCCCACGGGGGGGGGTGGGAATCAGCCCCAGCATTTT

clone_size: .
j_call: TRBJ2-7
d_call: .
v_call: TRBV28
cdr3_aa: CASRTAGGGGYTPYF
cdr3_nt: TGTGCCAGCAGGACGGCGGGGGGAGGGGGCTATACTCCGTACTTC

clone_size: .
j_call: TRBJ2-3
d_call: TRBD1
v_call: TRBV2
cdr3_aa: CASRSGRRGYTDTQYF
cdr3_nt: TGTGCCAGCAGGTCGGGTCGCAGGGGGTACACAGATACGCAGTATTTT

clone_size: .
j_call: TRBJ1-5
d_call: .
v_call: TRBV2
cdr3_aa: CASKGEGGKNQPQHF
cdr3_nt: TGTGCCAGCAAGGGTGAAGGGGGTAAAAATCAGCCCCAGCATTTT

clone_size: .
j_call: TRBJ2-7
d_call: .
v_call: TRBV5-1
cdr3_aa: CASRSSYEQYF
cdr3_nt: TGCGCCAGCAGGAGCTCCTACGAGCAGTACTTC

clone_size: .
j_call: TRBJ2-1
d_call: TRBD2
v_call: TRBV30
cdr3_aa: CAWVIAGGWNEQFF
cdr3_nt: TGTGCCTGGGTAATAGCGGGGGGCTGGAATGAGCAGTTCTTC

clone_size: few
j_call: TRBJ2-3
d_call: TRBD2
v_call: TRBV29-1
cdr3_aa: CSVKLAGGTDTQYF
cdr3_nt: TGCAGCGTAAAACTAGCGGGAGGCACCGATACGCAGTATTTT

clone_size: .
j_call: TRBJ1-2
d_call: .
v_call: TRBV6-5
cdr3_aa: CASSYDRIWGGYTF
cdr3_nt: TGTGCCAGCAGTTACGACAGAATTTGGGGAGGCTACACCTTC

clone_size: .
j_call: TRBJ2-3
d_call: TRBD2
v_call: TRBV5-1
cdr3_aa: CASSLWGGSTDTQYF
cdr3_nt: TGCGCCAGCAGCCTGTGGGGGGGGTCCACAGATACGCAGTATTTT

clone_size: .
j_call: TRBJ2-5
d_call: TRBD2
v_call: TRBV5-8
cdr3_aa: CASSFLGGDQETQYF
cdr3_nt: TGTGCCAGCAGCTTCCTGGGAGGGGACCAAGAGACCCAGTACTTC

clone_size: .
j_call: TRBJ1-2
d_call: .
v_call: TRBV9
cdr3_aa: CASSEHNSNYGYTF
cdr3_nt: TGTGCCAGCAGTGAGCATAACAGTAACTATGGCTACACCTTC

clone_size: .
j_call: TRBJ2-1
d_call: .
v_call: TRBV4-1
cdr3_aa: CASSQERGKTYNEQFF
cdr3_nt: TGCGCCAGCAGCCAAGAGCGGGGAAAAACCTACAATGAGCAGTTCTTC

clone_size: .
j_call: TRBJ2-5
d_call: TRBD2
v_call: TRBV11-2
cdr3_aa: CASSSPATSGQETQYF
cdr3_nt: TGTGCCAGCAGCTCACCGGCGACTAGCGGGCAAGAGACCCAGTACTTC

clone_size: few
j_call: TRBJ2-7
d_call: .
v_call: TRBV28
cdr3_aa: CASRLLTAYEQYF
cdr3_nt: TGTGCCAGCAGGTTGTTGACAGCATACGAGCAGTACTTC

clone_size: few
j_call: TRBJ1-4
d_call: .
v_call: TRBV7-9
cdr3_aa: CASSLLSEKLFF
cdr3_nt: TGTGCCAGCAGCCTCCTCTCTGAAAAACTGTTTTTT

clone_size: .
j_call: TRBJ2-6
d_call: .
v_call: TRBV19
cdr3_aa: CASRTISGSLSGANVLTF
cdr3_nt: TGTGCCAGTAGGACGATTTCGGGATCCCTCTCTGGGGCCAACGTCCTGACTTTC

clone_size: .
j_call: TRBJ1-5
d_call: TRBD1
v_call: TRBV28
cdr3_aa: CASKTRTGGFQPQHF
cdr3_nt: TGTGCCAGCAAAACCCGGACAGGGGGTTTTCAGCCCCAGCATTTT

clone_size: .
j_call: TRBJ2-1
d_call: TRBD2
v_call: TRBV28
cdr3_aa: CASSLLAGGSYNEQFF
cdr3_nt: TGTGCCAGCAGTTTACTGGCGGGGGGCTCCTACAATGAGCAGTTCTTC

clone_size: once
j_call: TRBJ2-2
d_call: .
v_call: TRBV5-1
cdr3_aa: CASSRTVPNTGELFF
cdr3_nt: TGCGCCAGCAGCCGGACAGTCCCGAACACCGGGGAGCTGTTTTTT

clone_size: .
j_call: TRBJ1-1
d_call: .
v_call: TRBV7-9
cdr3_aa: CSSSLVEDTEAFF
cdr3_nt: TGTTCCAGCAGCTTAGTCGAGGACACTGAAGCTTTCTTT